This TCR beta chain was recovered during a study of identical twins. Whole-study findings and limits: A cross-sectional statistical analysis, not follow-up of the same donors, supported the conclusions. Cord blood beta clonotypes that were abundant carried fewer insertions, and memory repertoires showed no such trend. Researchers reported excess low generation probability among twin-shared out-of-frame alpha sequences.

One entry per CDR3 protein results from TCRdb running MiXCR on the 5' RACE reads. This repertoire shows around 680,000 distinct CDR3 sequences, 8.6% found once; its top ten account for around 0.98%. Per the germline V gene, CDR1 is MNHEY and CDR2 is SVGAGI. Trimming removed 0 bases from V and 6 bases from J; junction bases left unmatched: 9. CDR3 length: 18 amino acids. In its sample, this clonotype was seen a few times. What it binds is not known. The data also belong to a second study, concerning yellow fever vaccine responses in identical twins.

The V gene is TRBV6-5, the J gene TRBJ2-1; 12 bases agree with TRBD2. Specimen: PBMCs. The TCR sequence derives from a woman aged 18-29 years in good health. The chain's CDR3 is CASSYSETSGSGRNEQFF. CDR3 in DNA: TGTGCCAGCAGTTACTCGGAGACTAGCGGGAGTGGTCGCAATGAGCAGTTCTTC.